Sequencing of this T cell receptor (beta chain) was carried out in a study of regulatory T cells in long-lasting Graves disease. This CDR3 has 14 residues. Trimming took 3 bases from V and 3 from J, leaving 13 bases between them. Germline assignment: CDR1 SGHNT and CDR2 YYREEE (reference sequence). As to time point: persistent/refractory GD, antithyroid drugs over 5 years with positive TRAb. Researchers made the TCR library from RNA that was extracted from PBMCs. General study points: Persistent-disease Graves' patients showed less TCR diversity than new cases. Persistent disease preferred TRBV28, TRBJ1-2 and TRBJ2-5; new disease, TRBV20-1 and TRBJ2-1.

This clonotype occurred a few times. What it recognizes is unknown. A much larger clone lies one base from this, so it may be a read error. Arm-PCR with iRepertoire HTBI primers amplified the CDR3 regions for these TCR beta libraries. TCRdb passed the multiplex PCR reads through MiXCR, listing each CDR3 protein once. The sample carries roughly 450,000 distinct CDR3 sequences, roughly 20% recorded once. The TCR sequence derives from a female donor with Graves disease. The specimen was peripheral blood mononuclear cells (PBMCs), collected when the disease was refractory, from a patient treated with antithyroid drugs. The rearrangement joins TRBV5-4 to TRBJ2-7, with D perhaps assigned TRBD1 or TRBD2 (5 bases each). This CDR3 reads CASSSRDQLYEQYF. The CDR3 DNA reads as TGTGCCAGCAGCTCCCGGGACCAGCTCTACGAGCAGTACTTC.